These 18 T cell receptor beta chains were all obtained from the same sample, sequenced in a study of cytomegalovirus exposure and HLA in healthy donors. Primers: 60 Vbeta forward and 13 Jbeta reverse. Some clones are missing from TCRdb's copy, which holds only in-frame ones; the method was immunoSEQ multiplex PCR. The data hold about 150,000 clones, with roughly 70% observed a single time. Source material: PBMCs. The source of these receptors is a man younger than 45 in good health and CMV-seronegative.

J is TRBJ1-2 and V is TRBV5-1; D unclear. The CDR3 contains 15 residues. The V end was cut by 0 bases, the J end by 4 bases, with 13 bases between. Germline V gives CDR1 SGHRS, CDR2 YFSETQ. The CDR3 nucleotides are TGCGCCAGCAGCTTGGGTCTTGGAGGGCCCTATGGCTACACCTTC. It codes for CASSLGLGGPYGYTF.

V and J are TRBV2 and TRBJ2-7; 7 bases map to TRBD1. V shed 8 bases and J 0 bases; nucleotides not matched to a gene: 7. This CDR3 is 14 amino acids long. Germline-derived CDR1 and CDR2 are SNHLY and FYNNEI. The CDR3 DNA follows: TGTGCCAGCTGCCTGACAGGGAGCTCCTACGAGCAGTACTTC. Encoded protein: CASCLTGSSYEQYF.

V gene TRBV7-2 combines with J gene TRBJ1-5; tentatively, D is TRBD1 (6 bases). With 1 base removed from V and 6 bases from J, the gap between germline ends came to 10 bases. This CDR3 region has 14 residues. From germline, CDR1 is SGHTA and CDR2 FQGNSA. This CDR3 is CASSLGGGTQPQHF. The CDR3 DNA follows: TGTGCCAGCAGCTTAGGCGGGGGCACTCAGCCCCAGCATTTT. Full variable domain (outside the CDR3, taken from reference TRBV7-2 and TRBJ1-5): GAGVSQSPSNKVTEKGKDVELRCDPISGHTALYWYRQSLGQGLEFLIYFQGNSAPDKSGLPSDRFSAERTGGSVSTLTIQRTQQEDSAVYLCASSLGGGTQPQHFGDGTRLSIL.

This sequence joins TRBV7-9 and TRBJ2-1; unclear D gene. Trimming took off 5 bases at V and 8 bases at J, with 10 bases between the two ends. There are 12 residues in the CDR3. Per the germline V gene, CDR1 is SEHNR and CDR2 is FQNEAQ (reference sequence). The CDR3 spells CASSADSDEQFF. CDR3 coding DNA: TGTGCCAGCAGCGCAGATTCAGATGAGCAGTTCTTC.

The rearrangement uses TRBV7-2 and TRBJ1-1; 7 bases map to TRBD1. Germline CDR1 and CDR2: SGHTA and FQGNSA. CDR3 size: 14 residues. Trimming removed 2 bases from V and 1 base from J; junction bases left unmatched: 1. CDR3 amino acids: CASSLWTGNTEAFF. In nucleotides, the CDR3 is TGTGCCAGCAGCTTATGGACAGGGAACACTGAAGCTTTCTTT.

This chain joins TRBV7-9 and TRBJ2-7; 7 bases align to TRBD1. This CDR3 is 16 amino acids long. The junction had 12 bases not matched to a gene; V was cut back by 3 bases and J by 4 bases. Germline V gene lookup returns CDR1 SEHNR and CDR2 FQNEAQ (reference sequence). CDR3 loop: CASSLGFTGVGYEQYF. CDR3 sequence (DNA): TGTGCCAGCAGCTTGGGGTTCACAGGGGTGGGTTACGAGCAGTACTTC.

The genes are TRBV2 and TRBJ1-6; D remains ambiguous. The germline gives CDR1 SNHLY, CDR2 FYNNEI. The CDR3 is 18 residues long. V was trimmed by 5 bases and J by 0 bases, leaving 17 bases between them. Here the CDR3 reads CASSPASALSSYNSPLHF. The CDR3 DNA reads as TGTGCCAGCAGTCCCGCTAGTGCCCTGAGCTCCTATAATTCACCCCTCCACTTT.

In this sample, this clone turned up a few times. The V call is TRBV7-2, the J call TRBJ2-7; TRBD2 matches 14 bases. This CDR3 is 16 amino acids long. V trimming: 4 bases; J trimming: 9 bases; junction bases outside the gene matches: 11. Germline CDR1 reads SGHTA; CDR2 reads FQGNSA. The CDR3 bases are TGTGCCAGCAGCTCGGAGACTAGCGGGAGGGCATTGTGGCAGTACTTC. Translation: CASSSETSGRALWQYF.

V usage is TRBV27 and J usage is TRBJ1-1; 8 nucleotides line up with TRBD1. The V gene's germline CDR1 is MNHEY and CDR2 SMNVEV (reference sequence). J gave up 5 bases and V 5 bases, and 13 bases lay outside the gene matches. The CDR3 is 16 amino acids. For the CDR3, the DNA is TGTGCCAGCAGTCCCGGACAGGGACTTAAGGGGACTGAAGCTTTCTTT. Amino acid sequence: CASSPGQGLKGTEAFF.

This clone occurred a few times. This chain links TRBV19 with TRBJ1-6; 7 bases are shared with TRBD1. Germline V gene data show CDR1 as LNHDA and CDR2 as SQIVND (reference sequence). V gave up 5 bases and J gave up 12 bases; unmatched junction bases: 4. The CDR3 extends over 12 amino acids. The CDR3 coding sequence is TGTGCCAGTAGTGAAAGGGACAGACCCCTCCACTTT. This codes for CASSERDRPLHF.

This clone was seen more than once but under ten times. The rearrangement uses TRBV9 and TRBJ2-1, with 9 bases matching TRBD1. Per germline, CDR1 SGDLS and CDR2 YYNGEE. The CDR3 sequence is 15 residues long. The ends lost 4 bases at V and 7 bases at J; junction bases unmatched: 9. This CDR3 reads CASSPGGQGGNEQFF. CDR3 DNA: TGTGCCAGCAGCCCGGGGGGACAGGGCGGAAATGAGCAGTTCTTC. Complete variable domain (other parts from reference TRBV9 and TRBJ2-1): DSGVTQTPKHLITATGQRVTLRCSPRSGDLSVYWYQQSLDQGLQFLIQYYNGEERAKGNILERFSAQQFPDLHSELNLSSLELGDSALYFCASSPGGQGGNEQFFGPGTRLTVL.

The chain uses TRBV9 and TRBJ2-3; D uncertain. The V end was cut by 4 bases, the J end by 8 bases, with 14 bases between. The CDR3 contains 13 residues. Germline loops: CDR1 SGDLS, CDR2 YYNGEE. The CDR3 DNA reads as TGTGCCAGCAGCCCCAAGCTAGACGGTACGCAGTATTTT. This sequence encodes CASSPKLDGTQYF.

The chain employs TRBV29-1 and TRBJ2-3, with 9 bases identical to TRBD1. Germline V gene lookup returns CDR1 SQVTM and CDR2 ANQGSEA. Losses at the gene ends were 5 bases for V and 5 bases for J; bases not matched to a gene: 2. The CDR3 runs 12 residues. The CDR3 bases are TGCAGCGTTACGGACAGGGGAGATACGCAGTATTTT. Amino acid sequence: CSVTDRGDTQYF.

CDR3 residues: CASTPSGYKGKLFF. CDR3 in DNA: TGTGCCAGCACCCCATCGGGATATAAAGGGAAACTGTTTTTT. The chain carries TRBV28 and TRBJ1-4; no definite D call. The CDR3 is made up of 14 amino acids. Germline V CDR1 and CDR2: MDHEN, SYDVKM. Trimming took 7 bases from V and 11 from J, leaving 20 bases between them.

The chain couples TRBV5-1 to TRBJ2-7; possible D gene TRBD1, 6 bases. The V and J ends lost 0 bases and 4 bases respectively, with 8 bases between them. CDR3 size: 13 residues. Germline V gene data show CDR1 as SGHRS and CDR2 as YFSETQ. The CDR3 DNA sequence: TGCGCCAGCAGCTTGGGGGGGCAGTACGAGCAGTACTTC. This translates into CASSLGGQYEQYF.

The chain recombines TRBV28 with TRBJ1-1, with TRBD1 matching 9 bases. This CDR3 has 15 amino acids. After removal of 10 bases from V and 1 base from J, the junction contained 10 bases not matched to a gene. Germline V lookup: CDR1 MDHEN, CDR2 SYDVKM. The CDR3 is CATGIQGARNTEAFF. Here the CDR3 DNA reads TGTGCCACTGGGATACAGGGGGCGCGGAACACTGAAGCTTTCTTT.

The J gene is TRBJ2-6, the V gene TRBV5-1, with D uncertain. Germline-derived CDR1 and CDR2 are SGHRS and YFSETQ. Between the trimmed V and J ends, which lost 4 bases and 0 bases, there was a span of 11 bases. CDR3 length equals 16 residues. The DNA for the CDR3 is TGCGCCAGCAGCGAACAGAGTAGCTCTGGGGCCAACGTCCTGACTTTC. Amino acids: CASSEQSSSGANVLTF. The complete variable domain, with remaining parts taken from reference TRBV5-1 and TRBJ2-6, reads KAGVTQTPRYLIKTRGQQVTLSCSPISGHRSVSWYQQTPGQGLQFLFEYFSETQRNKGNFPGRFSGRQFSNSRSEMNVSTLELGDSALYLCASSEQSSSGANVLTFGAGSRLTVL.

This clone was found a few times. The chain uses TRBV5-4 and TRBJ1-1; 7 positions agree with TRBD1. Trimming removed 3 bases from V and 5 bases from J; junction bases left unmatched: 13. This CDR3 comprises 16 residues. Germline assignment: CDR1 SGHNT and CDR2 YYREEE (reference sequence). The CDR3, as DNA: TGTGCCAGCAGCTGGGGGATGACAGGGACGGAGACTGAAGCTTTCTTT. Translation: CASSWGMTGTETEAFF. Variable domain in full (rest from reference TRBV5-4 and TRBJ1-1): ETGVTQSPTHLIKTRGQQVTLRCSSQSGHNTVSWYQQALGQGPQFIFQYYREEENGRGNFPPRFSGLQFPNYSSELNVNALELDDSALYLCASSWGMTGTETEAFFGQGTRLTVV.